The clone carrying this TCR beta chain was found once. CDR1 and CDR2 (germline): MGHRA, YSYEKL. The CDR3 consists of 14 residues. V was shortened by 6 bases and J by 4 bases, with 13 bases between the two germline ends. Use of 60 Vbeta and 13 Jbeta primers characterized the PCR. Measured with immunoSEQ multiplex PCR; TCRdb has only the in-frame clones, and not every one. The data hold approximately 110,000 clones, with 74% observed a single time. This sample is drawn from a study of cytomegalovirus exposure and HLA in healthy donors. The sample consisted of PBMCs. The chain joins TRBV4-1 to TRBJ2-1; D possibly corresponds to TRBD1 (6 bases). This clonotype originated in a woman aged 50 to 65 in good health and CMV-seropositive. The CDR3 DNA sequence: TGCGCCAGCAGTTTTCTAGGACAGTACAATGAGCAGTTCTTC. Protein: CASSFLGQYNEQFF.